This TCR beta chain was recorded in a study of T cell changes during pregnancy in multiple sclerosis. The CDR3 runs 14 residues. Germline V gene sequence: CDR1 LNHDA, CDR2 SQIVND (reference sequence). With 9 bases removed from V and 4 bases from J, the gap between germline ends came to 18 bases. This clone was observed a single time. Data came from immunoSEQ multiplex PCR; TCRdb stores just in-frame clones and leaves some out. The top ten hold approximately 4.7% of the sample, which has 35,000 to 55,000 clones, about nine tenths seen once. The sample was peripheral blood, taken in the second trimester of pregnancy. The receptor was derived from a female donor in good health, enrolled as a control in a pregnancy study. The chain combines TRBV19 with TRBJ1-1; weak D call: TRBD1 (5 bases). CDR3 in amino acids: CASSVHERGTEAFF. Written as DNA, the CDR3 is TGTGCCAGCTCGGTCCATGAAAGGGGCACTGAAGCTTTCTTT.